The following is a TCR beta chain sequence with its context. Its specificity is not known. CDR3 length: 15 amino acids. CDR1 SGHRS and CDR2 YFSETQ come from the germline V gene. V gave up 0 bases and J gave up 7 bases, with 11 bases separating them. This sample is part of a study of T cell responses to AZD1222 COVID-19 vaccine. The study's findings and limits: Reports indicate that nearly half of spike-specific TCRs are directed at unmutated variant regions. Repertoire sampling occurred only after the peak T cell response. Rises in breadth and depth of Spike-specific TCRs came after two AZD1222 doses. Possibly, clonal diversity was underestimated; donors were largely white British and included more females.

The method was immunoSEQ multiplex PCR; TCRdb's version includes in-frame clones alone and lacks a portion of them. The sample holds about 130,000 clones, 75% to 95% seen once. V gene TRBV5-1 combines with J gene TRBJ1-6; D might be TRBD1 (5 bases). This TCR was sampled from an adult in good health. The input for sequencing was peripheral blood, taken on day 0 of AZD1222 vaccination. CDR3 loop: CASSLEGNGNSPLHF. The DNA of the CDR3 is TGCGCCAGCAGCTTGGAGGGGAATGGGAATTCACCCCTCCACTTT.